These 27 T cell receptor beta chains share one sample of origin, sequenced in a study of blood T cell repertoires in COVID-19. Using immunoSEQ multiplex PCR, the repertoire was profiled, and TCRdb retains in-frame clones only, with some absent. The data hold 200,000 to 300,000 clones, with just under 85% observed a single time. The sample was peripheral blood. The receptors originated from a woman in her fifties or sixties with active or convalescent COVID-19.

The chain has TRBV11-2 and TRBJ2-1; D possibly corresponds to TRBD1 (5 bases). The CDR3 sequence is 13 residues long. Per germline, CDR1 SGHAT and CDR2 FQNNGV. V lost 5 bases and J 6 bases, leaving 11 bases between the germline ends. CDR3 protein: CASSDTQGNEQFF. The CDR3 nucleotides are TGTGCCAGCAGCGACACCCAGGGCAATGAGCAGTTCTTC.

The chain employs TRBV28 and TRBJ1-4; D is unclear. V was clipped by 2 bases and J by 2 bases, with 6 bases between them. Germline lookup yields CDR1 MDHEN and CDR2 SYDVKM. The CDR3 contains 14 residues. CDR3 nucleotide sequence: TGTGCCAGCAGTTTAGTACAGACTAATGAAAAACTGTTTTTT. Amino acid sequence: CASSLVQTNEKLFF. The entire variable domain, with the rest obtained from reference TRBV28 and TRBJ1-4, is as follows: DVKVTQSSRYLVKRTGEKVFLECVQDMDHENMFWYRQDPGLGLRLIYFSYDVKMKEKGDIPEGYSVSREKKERFSLILESASTNQTSMYLCASSLVQTNEKLFFGSGTQLSVL.

This rearrangement joins TRBV4-1 to TRBJ2-4; tentatively, D is TRBD2 (7 bases). Germline V gene lookup returns CDR1 MGHRA and CDR2 YSYEKL. Trimming shortened V by 5 bases and J by 0 bases, and 20 bases separated the two germline ends. This CDR3 has 18 amino acids. The CDR3 spells CASSEKGGQSLAKNIQYF. In DNA form, the CDR3 reads TGCGCCAGCAGCGAAAAGGGGGGGCAGTCACTAGCCAAAAACATTCAGTACTTC.

This chain joins TRBV27 and TRBJ2-1; tentatively, D is TRBD2 (6 bases). V lost 8 bases to trimming and J lost 7 bases, with 18 bases between them. Germline CDR1 reads MNHEY; CDR2 reads SMNVEV (reference sequence). The CDR3 totals 14 residues. The CDR3, as DNA: TGTGCCAGCGGATCGGGGGAGTGGGCGAATGAGCAGTTCTTC. Its translation: CASGSGEWANEQFF.

The CDR3 DNA reads TGTGCCAGTAGTCCCGATGGAGTGGGAGGCCACAATGAGCAGTTCTTC. The encoded protein is CASSPDGVGGHNEQFF. The rearrangement uses TRBV19 and TRBJ2-1, with a weak D call TRBD2 (6 bases). Germline V CDR1 and CDR2: LNHDA, SQIVND (reference sequence). The germline V and J ends were trimmed by 5 bases and 5 bases, with 19 bases remaining between them. The CDR3 is 16 amino acids. Filled out from reference TRBV19 and TRBJ2-1, the complete variable domain reads DGGITQSPKYLFRKEGQNVTLSCEQNLNHDAMYWYRQDPGQGLRLIYYSQIVNDFQKGDIAEGYSVSREKKESFPLTVTSAQKNPTAFYLCASSPDGVGGHNEQFFGPGTRLTVL.

This chain uses TRBV6-9 with TRBJ2-7; TRBD2 aligns across 8 bases. With 3 bases clipped from V and 0 bases from J, the junction kept 10 bases outside the gene matches. The V gene's germline CDR1 is MNHGY and CDR2 SVAAGI. The CDR3 has 17 amino acids. In DNA form, the CDR3 reads TGTGCCAGCAGTTACCAAAAGGGACTAGGGAGCTCCTACGAGCAGTACGTC. Translated, it gives CASSYQKGLGSSYEQYV.

This chain links TRBV28 with TRBJ1-1, with a weak D call TRBD1 (6 bases). The CDR3 consists of 13 residues. CDR1 is MDHEN and CDR2 is SYDVKM in the germline V gene. The V end lost 7 bases, the J end lost 3 bases, and 12 bases lay between the germline ends. DNA for the CDR3: TGTGCCAGCACCCTGTACAGGGACACTGAAGCTTTCTTT. Encoded protein: CASTLYRDTEAFF.

The chain joins TRBV7-8 to TRBJ2-7; tentative D call: TRBD2 (6 bases). The CDR3 contains 14 residues. Germline lookup yields CDR1 SGHVS and CDR2 FQNEAQ. Trimming removed 2 bases at V and 1 base at J, with 9 bases between. CDR3 coding DNA: TGTGCCAGCAGCTTAATGGGGGGTTCCTACGAGCAGTACGTC. It yields the protein CASSLMGGSYEQYV.

The chain joins TRBV6-6 to TRBJ2-7; possibly TRBD2 for D (5 bases). Trimming shortened V by 6 bases and J by 4 bases, and 7 bases separated the two germline ends. CDR1 is MNHNY, CDR2 SVGAGI, per germline (reference sequence). CDR3 length: 11 residues. The DNA of the CDR3 is TGTGCCAGCAGACGGGGTTACGAGCAGTACTTC. As protein: CASRRGYEQYF.

The chain links TRBV7-2 to TRBJ1-2; D is undetermined. Germline V CDR1 and CDR2: SGHTA, FQGNSA. The V and J ends lost 1 base and 8 bases respectively, with 8 bases between them. The CDR3 runs 12 residues. The CDR3 region has the DNA TGTGCCAGCAGCTTAGGACGAGGGGGCTACACCTTC. Encoded protein: CASSLGRGGYTF.

This clone was found once. This chain links TRBV5-1 with TRBJ2-3, with TRBD2 matching over 9 bases. Germline values: CDR1 SGHRS, CDR2 YFSETQ. After removal of 4 bases from V and 3 bases from J, the junction contained 6 bases not matched to a gene. The CDR3 is 15 residues long. The CDR3 nucleotides read TGCGCCAGCAGCCCTCCTAGCGGGAATACAGATACGCAGTATTTT. Protein sequence: CASSPPSGNTDTQYF.

The rearrangement uses TRBV18 and TRBJ2-2, with D possibly TRBD1 on 5 matching bases. Trimming left V 3 bases short and J 2 bases short, with 13 bases between. The CDR3 length is 16 residues. Germline assignment: CDR1 KGHSH and CDR2 LQKENI. CDR3 nucleotide sequence: TGTGCCAGCTCACCTGCAGGGCGTGCAAACACCGGGGAGCTGTTTTTT. This translates into CASSPAGRANTGELFF.

The rearrangement links TRBV3-1 (or the pseudogene TRBV3-2) to TRBJ2-3, with D hard to call. The CDR3 length is 14 residues. V lost 8 bases and J lost 1, with 13 bases in between. Germline CDR1 and CDR2: LGHDT and YNNKEL (reference sequence). In DNA form, the CDR3 reads TGTGCCAGCGAGCATGCCAGCGGCACAGATACGCAGTATTTT. Translating it yields CASEHASGTDTQYF.

This clone has just a few counts. This chain connects TRBV25-1 to TRBJ1-5; TRBD1 matches 7 bases. Germline loops: CDR1 MGHDK, CDR2 SYGVNS. The junction had 6 bases not matched to a gene; V was cut back by 6 bases and J by 7 bases. This CDR3 spans 13 amino acids. Here the CDR3 reads CASSTTGEQPQHF. The CDR3 region has the DNA TGTGCCAGCAGCACAACAGGGGAACAGCCCCAGCATTTT.

This chain uses TRBV10-3 with TRBJ1-1; D call uncertain. This CDR3 is 15 amino acids long. CDR1 is ENHRY and CDR2 is SYGVKD in the germline V gene. V lost 6 bases and J 1 base, leaving 15 bases between the germline ends. CDR3: CAISSGPLGNTEAFF. CDR3 nucleotides: TGTGCCATCAGCTCCGGTCCCCTTGGGAACACTGAAGCTTTCTTT.

The chain employs TRBV6-4 and TRBJ1-6; TRBD1 aligns across 8 bases. The germline CDR1 and CDR2 sequences are MRHNA and SNTAGT. The CDR3 consists of 14 residues. Trimming took 6 bases from V and 6 from J; bases not matched to a gene: 4. The CDR3 sequence: CASSRTGLNSPLHF. CDR3 DNA sequence: TGTGCCAGCAGCCGGACAGGGCTTAATTCACCCCTCCACTTT.

Of note for this clone: The identical CDR3 is also encoded by other nucleotide sequences in the sample. The CDR3 here is CASSIASGSYEQYF. The CDR3 DNA reads as TGTGCCAGTAGTATTGCTAGCGGGAGTTACGAGCAGTACTTC. This sequence joins TRBV19 and TRBJ2-7; 10 bases fit TRBD2. The CDR3 has 14 residues. With V trimmed by 3 bases and J by 4 bases, 3 bases remained unmatched. The germline CDR1 and CDR2 sequences are LNHDA and SQIVND (reference sequence).

The chain recombines TRBV6-5 with TRBJ2-3, with TRBD2 matching over 9 bases. This CDR3 comprises 16 residues. V trimming: 2 bases; J trimming: 1 base; junction bases outside the gene matches: 4. The germline gives CDR1 MNHEY, CDR2 SVGAGI. CDR3 amino acids: CASSYLSGGGTDTQYF. In DNA form, the CDR3 reads TGTGCCAGCAGTTACCTTAGCGGGGGTGGCACAGATACGCAGTATTTT.

The gene calls are TRBV5-1 and TRBJ1-3; a weak D match, TRBD1 (6 bases). The germline CDR1 and CDR2 sequences are SGHRS and YFSETQ. The length of the CDR3 is 15 residues. Trimming took off 4 bases at V and 4 bases at J, with 15 bases between the two ends. CDR3 DNA: TGCGCCAGCAGCCTGGCGCCAGGGGTGGGAAACACCATATATTTT. This translates into CASSLAPGVGNTIYF.

Here the CDR3 DNA reads TGTGCCAGCAGCTCACTCCAGGGTCCCTCGAATTCACCCCTCCACTTT. This gives the protein CASSSLQGPSNSPLHF. The chain uses TRBV5-6 and TRBJ1-6, with D possibly TRBD1 on 5 matching bases. CDR3 size: 16 residues. Between the trimmed V and J ends, which lost 3 bases and 7 bases, there was a span of 17 bases. CDR1 is SGHDT, CDR2 YYEEEE, per germline.

This sequence joins TRBV6-4 and TRBJ2-3; D is ambiguous. Germline CDR1 reads MRHNA; CDR2 reads SNTAGT. The CDR3 contains 15 residues. The V and J ends lost 0 bases and 2 bases respectively, with 9 bases between them. DNA for the CDR3: TGTGCCAGCAGTGACTCTTGGGCCCCCACAGATACGCAGTATTTT. It encodes CASSDSWAPTDTQYF.

As concerns this clone: Other DNA sequences in the sample encode the same CDR3. The chain joins TRBV19 to TRBJ2-1; 10 nucleotides agree with TRBD2. Per germline, CDR1 LNHDA and CDR2 SQIVND (reference sequence). Germline trimming cut 4 bases from V and 4 bases from J; bases unmatched to any gene: 1. The CDR3 length is 14 residues. CDR3 sequence reads: CASSTLAGYNEQFF. The CDR3 nucleotides read TGTGCCAGTAGTACACTAGCGGGGTACAATGAGCAGTTCTTC.

The gene calls are TRBV21-1 and TRBJ2-2; TRBD2 was called by the table and not checked on the DNA. TRBV21-1 has pseudogene status. The CDR3 has 17 amino acids. CDR3 nucleotide sequence: TGTGCCAGCAGCAAAGTGACTAGCGGGAGGACCACCGGGGAGCTGTTTTTT. Amino acid sequence: CASSKVTSGRTTGELFF.

The chain links TRBV6-4 to TRBJ2-3; 8 bases map to TRBD2. The CDR3 is made up of 15 amino acids. V gave up 4 bases and J gave up 3 bases; unmatched junction bases: 6. The germline V gene encodes CDR1 MRHNA and CDR2 SNTAGT. The CDR3 coding sequence is TGTGCCAGCAGTGCCCTCGGGGGGGGAACAGATACGCAGTATTTT. Protein product: CASSALGGGTDTQYF.

This chain connects TRBV5-6 to TRBJ2-1, with TRBD1 matching over 8 bases. The ends lost 6 bases at V and 3 bases at J; junction bases unmatched: 5. The CDR3 covers 14 residues. Germline lookup yields CDR1 SGHDT and CDR2 YYEEEE. The DNA for the CDR3 is TGTGCCAGCATAGACAGGGGCCGCTACAATGAGCAGTTCTTC. Its protein product is CASIDRGRYNEQFF.

The chain uses TRBV5-1 and TRBJ2-5; TRBD2 aligns across 8 bases. J lost 4 bases, V lost 4 bases, and 12 bases had no gene match. This CDR3 region has 16 residues. Germline CDR1 and CDR2: SGHRS and YFSETQ. The CDR3 DNA reads TGCGCCAGCAGCCCGATCGGGGGGGAGCGGCGAGAGACCCAGTACTTC. This translates into CASSPIGGERRETQYF.

V usage is TRBV6-2 or TRBV6-3 and J usage is TRBJ2-3; 7 nucleotides line up with TRBD2. V lost 2 bases, J lost 2 bases, and 10 bases stayed unmatched. In germline, CDR1 is MNHEY, CDR2 SVGEGT. CDR3 length: 17 amino acids. DNA for the CDR3: TGTGCCAGCAGTTACGGGAGGGGTCTGCGGAACACAGATACGCAGTATTTT. Its protein is CASSYGRGLRNTDTQYF.